The rows below give T cell receptor beta chains drawn from one sample of a study of blood T cell repertoires in COVID-19. The repertoire was sequenced with immunoSEQ multiplex PCR; TCRdb's copy has only in-frame clones and lacks some. The data show over 150,000 clones, 88% seen once. Sample: peripheral blood. The receptors shown here come from a man between 45 and 60 years old who had recovered from COVID-19. Both conserved end residues are trimmed from each CDR3.

j_call cdr3_length v_call cdr3_aa
TRBJ1-2 10 TRBV6-1 ASSETGYGYT
TRBJ2-7 11 TRBV7-3 ASSLIRGGEQY
TRBJ2-7 13 TRBV11-2 ASSQAQGGSPEQY
TRBJ2-7 15 TRBV28 ASSLRQGISISYEQY
TRBJ2-5 9 TRBV6-5 ASRVQETQY
TRBJ2-1 17 TRBV5-1 ASSLRQATSGRAHNEQF
TRBJ1-2 10 TRBV28 ASRSEFYGYT
TRBJ2-1 14 TRBV5-8 ASSWTSGGTHNEQF
TRBJ2-5 13 TRBV5-1 ASSSGRDLRETQY
TRBJ1-2 13 TRBV2 ASSEVLLGGNGYT
TRBJ2-7 16 TRBV6-2/TRBV6-3 ASSSSTTGGGAKYEQY
TRBJ2-5 11 TRBV18 ASSPKQGETQY
TRBJ2-3 14 TRBV9 ASSVGTSGSADTQY
TRBJ1-3 14 TRBV19 ASSTRDRIGGNTIY
TRBJ2-5 14 TRBV5-5 ASSSGTGAFQETQY
TRBJ1-5 13 TRBV2 ASSHSGDPNQPQH
TRBJ2-7 13 TRBV27 ASSLWGHAGYEQY